The rows below give T cell receptor beta chains drawn from one sample of a study of blood T cell repertoires in COVID-19. Measured with immunoSEQ multiplex PCR; TCRdb has only the in-frame clones, and not every one. This table holds 50,000 to 85,000 clones, 80% found once. Sequencing was done on a sample of peripheral blood. Source of these receptors: a human donor in a cohort sampled during active COVID-19. CDR3s include the opening cysteine and the closing phenylalanine or tryptophan. D genes are given only for firm matches. Clone size is shown for a subset of rows, as once, few, many or a class of expanded clone.

v_call: TRBV6-5
clone_size: .
j_call: TRBJ2-7
d_call: TRBD2
cdr3_nt: TGTGCCAGCAGGCCCCCGGGACTAGCCCTCTACGAGCAGTACTTC
cdr3_aa: CASRPPGLALYEQYF

v_call: TRBV5-1
clone_size: few
j_call: TRBJ2-2
d_call: TRBD2
cdr3_nt: TGCGCCAGCAGCCCCCTGACTAGCGGCACCGGGGAGCTGTTTTTT
cdr3_aa: CASSPLTSGTGELFF

v_call: TRBV4-3
clone_size: .
j_call: TRBJ2-3
d_call: TRBD2
cdr3_nt: TGCGCCAGCAGCCAAGAACTAGCGGGAGGCCCTCGGGATACGCAGTATTTT
cdr3_aa: CASSQELAGGPRDTQYF

v_call: TRBV9
clone_size: .
j_call: TRBJ2-7
d_call: .
cdr3_nt: TGTGCCAGCAGCGTAGACCAGGTCTCCTACGAGCAGTACTTC
cdr3_aa: CASSVDQVSYEQYF

v_call: TRBV11-2
clone_size: .
j_call: TRBJ1-1
d_call: TRBD1
cdr3_nt: TGTGCCAGCGGTTCGGGACAGGGGGCGAACACTGAAGCTTTCTTT
cdr3_aa: CASGSGQGANTEAFF

v_call: TRBV23-1
clone_size: .
j_call: TRBJ2-3
d_call: TRBD2
cdr3_nt: TGCGCCAGCAGTCAAAATCGCGGGGGAACTAGCACAGATACGCAGTATTTT
cdr3_aa: CASSQNRGGTSTDTQYF

v_call: TRBV29-1
clone_size: .
j_call: TRBJ2-7
d_call: .
cdr3_nt: TGCAGCGTTCTGTCCGGGGACTCCTACGAGCAGTACTTC
cdr3_aa: CSVLSGDSYEQYF

v_call: TRBV7-2
clone_size: .
j_call: TRBJ2-7
d_call: TRBD1
cdr3_nt: TGTGCCAGCAGCCCGGGACAGCCTCTCTACGAGCAGTACTTC
cdr3_aa: CASSPGQPLYEQYF

v_call: TRBV6-5
clone_size: .
j_call: TRBJ2-7
d_call: .
cdr3_nt: TGTGCCAGCAGAAATGACAGGCCTCCCTACGAGCAGTACTTC
cdr3_aa: CASRNDRPPYEQYF

v_call: TRBV4-3
clone_size: once
j_call: TRBJ1-5
d_call: TRBD1
cdr3_nt: TGCGCCAGCAGCCAAGAGGCAGGGGGAACCAATCAGCCCCAGCATTTT
cdr3_aa: CASSQEAGGTNQPQHF

v_call: TRBV11-2
clone_size: .
j_call: TRBJ2-3
d_call: .
cdr3_nt: TGTGCCAGCACATTCGCAGGCCCCGACGGATCCGATACGCAGTATTTT
cdr3_aa: CASTFAGPDGSDTQYF

v_call: TRBV19
clone_size: .
j_call: TRBJ1-5
d_call: TRBD1
cdr3_nt: TGTGCCAGTAGCCAGGGAGGCGGGACAGGGCAGAATAGCAATCAGCCCCAGCATTTT
cdr3_aa: CASSQGGGTGQNSNQPQHF

v_call: TRBV7-9
clone_size: .
j_call: TRBJ2-3
d_call: .
cdr3_nt: TGTGCCAGCAGCCCCGAGTGGCGGGGAGGCCCAGATACGCAGTATTTT
cdr3_aa: CASSPEWRGGPDTQYF

v_call: TRBV28
clone_size: .
j_call: TRBJ1-2
d_call: TRBD1
cdr3_nt: TGTGCCAGCAGCCCTTACCAGGGGGTTGGGGGCTACACCTTC
cdr3_aa: CASSPYQGVGGYTF

v_call: TRBV20-1
clone_size: .
j_call: TRBJ1-5
d_call: TRBD1
cdr3_nt: TGCAGTGCTAGTCCAGGGGGCGGTAATCAGCCCCAGCATTTT
cdr3_aa: CSASPGGGNQPQHF

v_call: TRBV5-1
clone_size: .
j_call: TRBJ1-2
d_call: .
cdr3_nt: TGCGCCAGCAGCTTGTCGGGATACGGCTACACCTTC
cdr3_aa: CASSLSGYGYTF

v_call: TRBV30
clone_size: once
j_call: TRBJ2-1
d_call: TRBD2
cdr3_nt: TGTGCCGCCAAGACTAGCGGGACAACGCAGTTCTTC
cdr3_aa: CAAKTSGTTQFF

v_call: TRBV27
clone_size: .
j_call: TRBJ2-5
d_call: TRBD1
cdr3_nt: TGTGCCAGCAGGGATCCGGGACAGGGCCCTCCGGGTGGAGAGACCCAGTACTTC
cdr3_aa: CASRDPGQGPPGGETQYF

v_call: TRBV14
clone_size: .
j_call: TRBJ2-7
d_call: TRBD1
cdr3_nt: TGTGCCAGCAGCTTAGGACAGGGAAAGTACTTC
cdr3_aa: CASSLGQGKYF

v_call: TRBV29-1
clone_size: few
j_call: TRBJ2-1
d_call: TRBD2
cdr3_nt: TGCAGCGTCTTAGCGGGAGGCAATGAGCAGTTCTTC
cdr3_aa: CSVLAGGNEQFF

v_call: TRBV28
clone_size: .
j_call: TRBJ1-4
d_call: .
cdr3_nt: TGTGCCAGCAGGATCTTGGGCCGTAGGGGGAGTAGGGAAAAACTGTTTTTT
cdr3_aa: CASRILGRRGSREKLFF

v_call: TRBV3-1/TRBV3-2
clone_size: .
j_call: TRBJ2-7
d_call: .
cdr3_nt: TGTGCCAGCAGCCAACTTCCGACTGGAGGAGGCGAGCAGTACTTC
cdr3_aa: CASSQLPTGGGEQYF

v_call: TRBV27
clone_size: once
j_call: TRBJ2-2
d_call: TRBD1
cdr3_nt: TGTGCCAGCAGTCCCACGGACAGGTCGTTTGAGTACACCGGGGAGCTGTTTTTT
cdr3_aa: CASSPTDRSFEYTGELFF

v_call: TRBV7-9
clone_size: .
j_call: TRBJ2-7
d_call: .
cdr3_nt: TGTGCCAGCAGCTACACCACCTACGAGCAGTACTTC
cdr3_aa: CASSYTTYEQYF

v_call: TRBV28
clone_size: .
j_call: TRBJ2-1
d_call: TRBD2
cdr3_nt: TGTGCCAGCGGGACTAGCGGGAGGGATGAGCAGTTCTTC
cdr3_aa: CASGTSGRDEQFF

v_call: TRBV6-2/TRBV6-3
clone_size: .
j_call: TRBJ2-7
d_call: .
cdr3_nt: TGTGCCAGCAGTTTTCGAGGGTTTGTCGTTTGGGGCGAGCAGTACTTC
cdr3_aa: CASSFRGFVVWGEQYF

v_call: TRBV5-1
clone_size: .
j_call: TRBJ2-1
d_call: TRBD2
cdr3_nt: TGCGCCAGCAGCATGACTAGCGGGTCCTACAATGAGCAGTTCTTC
cdr3_aa: CASSMTSGSYNEQFF

v_call: TRBV19
clone_size: .
j_call: TRBJ1-2
d_call: TRBD1
cdr3_nt: TGTGCCAGTAGTATTGGACAGGGGATAGGCTACACCTTC
cdr3_aa: CASSIGQGIGYTF

v_call: TRBV9
clone_size: .
j_call: TRBJ2-5
d_call: TRBD2
cdr3_nt: TGTGCCAGCAGCTTGGGACTAGCGGGAGCAGAGACCCAGTACTTC
cdr3_aa: CASSLGLAGAETQYF

v_call: TRBV28
clone_size: .
j_call: TRBJ2-7
d_call: .
cdr3_nt: TGTGCCAGCAGTTTAACTAGCTCCGAGCAGTACTTC
cdr3_aa: CASSLTSSEQYF

v_call: TRBV28
clone_size: .
j_call: TRBJ1-5
d_call: TRBD1
cdr3_nt: TGTGCCAGCAGTCCCAACCGGGACAGGGAGTGGAGCAATCAGCCCCAGCATTTT
cdr3_aa: CASSPNRDREWSNQPQHF

v_call: TRBV3-1/TRBV3-2
clone_size: .
j_call: TRBJ1-4
d_call: .
cdr3_nt: TGTGCCAGCAGCCAAAAGTGGGACACAGTCCCCACTAATGAAAAACTGTTTTTT
cdr3_aa: CASSQKWDTVPTNEKLFF

v_call: TRBV28
clone_size: .
j_call: TRBJ2-5
d_call: .
cdr3_nt: TGTGCCAGCAGTAGAGGTGCCCAAGAGACCCAGTACTTC
cdr3_aa: CASSRGAQETQYF

v_call: TRBV5-1
clone_size: .
j_call: TRBJ2-7
d_call: TRBD1
cdr3_nt: TGCGCCAGCAGCCCTCAGGGGGCTAGTTCCAGCTCCTACGAGCAGTACTTC
cdr3_aa: CASSPQGASSSSYEQYF

v_call: TRBV27
clone_size: .
j_call: TRBJ1-1
d_call: .
cdr3_nt: TGTGCCAGCAGTTTCCGGACAGTAAATTCAGGGGCTGAAGCTTTCTTT
cdr3_aa: CASSFRTVNSGAEAFF

v_call: TRBV24-1
clone_size: .
j_call: TRBJ1-2
d_call: .
cdr3_nt: TGTGCCACCAGTGATTTCGACACCAACTATGGCTACACCTTC
cdr3_aa: CATSDFDTNYGYTF

v_call: TRBV5-5
clone_size: .
j_call: TRBJ2-5
d_call: TRBD1
cdr3_nt: TGTGCCAGCAGCTTGGAACCAGGGGGCTATGAGACCCAGTACTTC
cdr3_aa: CASSLEPGGYETQYF

v_call: TRBV5-1
clone_size: .
j_call: TRBJ2-3
d_call: TRBD2
cdr3_nt: TGCGCCAGCAGCCAGAGACTAGCCGCAGATACGCAGTATTTT
cdr3_aa: CASSQRLAADTQYF

v_call: TRBV9
clone_size: .
j_call: TRBJ1-6
d_call: .
cdr3_nt: TGTGCCAGCAGCGTAGGGCACAGGGACTCACCCCTCCACTTT
cdr3_aa: CASSVGHRDSPLHF

v_call: TRBV7-2
clone_size: .
j_call: TRBJ2-3
d_call: .
cdr3_nt: TGTGCCAGCAACCCTAACTCAGATACGCAGTATTTT
cdr3_aa: CASNPNSDTQYF

v_call: TRBV10-1
clone_size: few
j_call: TRBJ2-4
d_call: TRBD1
cdr3_nt: TGCGCCAGCAGTTACGGACAGGTCGGGAACATTCAGTACTTC
cdr3_aa: CASSYGQVGNIQYF